This T cell receptor (beta chain) was identified during a study of T cells in Graves' hyperthyroidism and ophthalmopathy. Amplified TCR beta CDR3 regions came from RNA transcripts. The HTBI primer set served for first-round RT-PCR of the TCR CDR3. Each CDR3 protein gets one entry after TCRdb re-called the multiplex PCR reads with MiXCR. The table includes roughly 300,000 distinct CDR3 sequences, around a fifth detected once. The CDR3 totals 15 residues. V lost 3 bases to trimming and J lost 3 bases, with 14 bases between them. The germline CDR1 and CDR2 sequences are DFQATT and SNEGSKA (reference sequence). A few counts support this clonotype.

Sequencing used blood. The receptor was isolated from a woman aged 50 to 60 with Graves' hyperthyroidism. The chain joins TRBV20-1 to TRBJ2-2; D not certain. This CDR3 is CSARKGGTDTGELFF. The CDR3 DNA sequence: TGCAGTGCTAGGAAAGGTGGAACAGACACCGGGGAGCTGTTTTTT.